These 4 T cell receptor beta chains were all obtained from the same sample, sequenced in a study of early T cells in non-severe SARS-CoV-2 infection. Using its own MiXCR run on the 5' RACE reads, TCRdb lists one record per CDR3 protein. The profile shows some 38,000 distinct CDR3 sequences, less than 6% of them singletons. The specimen comprised whole blood, sampled at baseline. The receptors shown here come from an adult who was a healthcare worker with PCR-confirmed SARS-CoV-2 infection or an uninfected control (not recorded which).

This clonotype has ten or more counts. This rearrangement joins TRBV28 to TRBJ1-5; D gene unclear. With 3 bases removed from V and 0 bases from J, the gap between germline ends came to 12 bases. CDR1 is MDHEN and CDR2 is SYDVKM in the germline V gene. The CDR3 length is 16 residues. The DNA of the CDR3 is TGTGCCAGCAGTTTCGGTAGCAGGCCTAGCAATCAGCCCCAGCATTTT. It yields the protein CASSFGSRPSNQPQHF.

This clonotype has at least ten counts. The chain couples TRBV20-1 to TRBJ2-1, with 10 positions matching TRBD1. Germline V CDR1 and CDR2: DFQATT, SNEGSKA (reference sequence). CDR3 length equals 14 residues. V lost 5 bases to trimming and J lost 4 bases; unmatched junction nucleotides: 5. The CDR3 bases are TGCAGTGCTTCGACAGGGGGCGCTTACAATGAGCAGTTCTTC. The encoded protein is CSASTGGAYNEQFF.

This clonotype was detected ten times or more. The rearrangement uses TRBV7-2 and TRBJ1-1; tentative D call: TRBD1 (5 bases). Germline V lookup: CDR1 SGHTA, CDR2 FQGNSA. V gave up 5 bases and J gave up 10 bases, with 11 bases separating them. This CDR3 spans 11 amino acids. The CDR3 spells CASSPLGVAFF. Written as DNA, the CDR3 is TGTGCCAGCAGCCCATTAGGGGTAGCTTTCTTT.

The chain uses TRBV27 and TRBJ1-6, with D unresolved. The ends were cut back, 5 bases at V and 8 bases at J, with 16 bases in the middle. Germline CDR1 MNHEY, CDR2 SMNVEV (reference sequence). This CDR3 comprises 15 residues. DNA for the CDR3: TGTGCCAGCAGTCCCCGGCCGCCTTACGATTCACCCCTCCACTTT. This translates into CASSPRPPYDSPLHF.